This T cell receptor (beta chain) was retrieved from a study of blood T cell repertoires in COVID-19. Looking at the study overall: Donors in the United States, Italy and Spain gave samples during acute or convalescent COVID-19. T cells, B-cell-depleted T cells, or PBMCs provided the cDNA or gDNA that served as material.

CDR3 length equals 15 residues. The V gene end was trimmed by 5 bases and the J gene end by 5 bases; junction bases not matched to a gene: 8. CDR1 and CDR2 from the germline V gene are LNHDA and SQIVND (reference sequence). The method was immunoSEQ multiplex PCR; TCRdb's version includes in-frame clones alone and lacks a portion of them. The top ten hold around 2.5% of the sample, which has roughly 150,000 clones, approximately 91% seen once. Source material: peripheral blood. The rearrangement uses TRBV19 and TRBJ1-4, with 7 bases fitting TRBD1. The source is a woman in her sixties or seventies with acute or convalescent COVID-19. In DNA form, the CDR3 reads TGTGCCAGTAGTTCCCGGACAGGACAGAATGAAAAACTGTTTTTT. As protein: CASSSRTGQNEKLFF.